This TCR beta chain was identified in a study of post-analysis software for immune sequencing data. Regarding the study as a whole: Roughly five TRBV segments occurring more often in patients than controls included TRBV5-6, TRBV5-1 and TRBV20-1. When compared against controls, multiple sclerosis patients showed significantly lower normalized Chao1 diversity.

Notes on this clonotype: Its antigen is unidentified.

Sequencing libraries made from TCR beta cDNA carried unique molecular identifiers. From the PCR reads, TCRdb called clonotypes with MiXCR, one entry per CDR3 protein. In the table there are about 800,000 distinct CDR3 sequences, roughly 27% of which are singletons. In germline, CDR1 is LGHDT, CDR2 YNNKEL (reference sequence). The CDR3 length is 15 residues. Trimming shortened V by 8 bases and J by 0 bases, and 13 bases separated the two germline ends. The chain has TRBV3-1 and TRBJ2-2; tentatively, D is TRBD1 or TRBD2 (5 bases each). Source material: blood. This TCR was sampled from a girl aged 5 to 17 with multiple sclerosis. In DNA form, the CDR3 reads TGTGCCAGCCAAGGTAGAGGGGCGAACACCGGGGAGCTGTTTTTT. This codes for CASQGRGANTGELFF.